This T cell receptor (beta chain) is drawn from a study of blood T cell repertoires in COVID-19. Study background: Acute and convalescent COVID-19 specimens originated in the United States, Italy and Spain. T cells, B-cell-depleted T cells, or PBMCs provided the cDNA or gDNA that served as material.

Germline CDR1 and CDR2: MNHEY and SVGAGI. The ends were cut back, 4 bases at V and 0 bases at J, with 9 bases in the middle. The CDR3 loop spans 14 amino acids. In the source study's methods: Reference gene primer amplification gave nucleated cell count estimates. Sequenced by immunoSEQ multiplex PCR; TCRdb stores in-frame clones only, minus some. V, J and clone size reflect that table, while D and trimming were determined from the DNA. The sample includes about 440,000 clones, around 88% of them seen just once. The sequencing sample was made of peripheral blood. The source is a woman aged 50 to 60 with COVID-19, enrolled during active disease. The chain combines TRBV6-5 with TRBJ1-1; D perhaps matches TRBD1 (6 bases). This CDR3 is CASSFGTLNTEAFF. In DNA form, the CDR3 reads TGTGCCAGCAGTTTCGGGACACTGAACACTGAAGCTTTCTTT.